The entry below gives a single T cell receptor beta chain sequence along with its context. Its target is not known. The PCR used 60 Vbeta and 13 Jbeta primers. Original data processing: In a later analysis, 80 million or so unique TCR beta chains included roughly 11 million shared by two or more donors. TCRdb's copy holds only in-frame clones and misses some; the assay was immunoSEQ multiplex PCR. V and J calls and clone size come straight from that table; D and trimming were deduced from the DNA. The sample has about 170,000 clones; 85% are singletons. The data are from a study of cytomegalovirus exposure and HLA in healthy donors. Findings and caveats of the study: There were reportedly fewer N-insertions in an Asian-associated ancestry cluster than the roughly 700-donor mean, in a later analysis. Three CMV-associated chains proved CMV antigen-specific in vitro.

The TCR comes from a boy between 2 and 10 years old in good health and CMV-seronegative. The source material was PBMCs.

In nucleotides, the CDR3 is TGTGCCAGCAGCCGCCTTCCCGAGGAGTTCGGTGGTGAAAAACTGTTTTTT. The encoded protein is CASSRLPEEFGGEKLFF. V and J are TRBV4-2 and TRBJ1-4; D gene uncertain. The V and J ends lost 4 bases and 7 bases respectively, with 22 bases between them. The CDR3 has 17 residues. The germline gives CDR1 LGHNA, CDR2 YNFKEQ.